Presented here are 29 T cell receptor beta chains from one specimen sequenced in a study of blood T cell repertoires in COVID-19 (dated by TCRdb to 2018 to 2021). The method was the immunoSEQ multiplex PCR assay. TCRdb mirrors the immuneACCESS table, restricted to in-frame sequences. Some clones are absent from its copies; in checked studies, under half trace to an unresolved V gene, and the reason for the others is unknown. The sample records 220,000 or so clones, roughly 88% of which are singletons. Together, the top ten hold 14% to 15% of the sample. Sequenced input: PBMCs or T cells enriched from blood (not recorded which). The source is a woman aged 45 to 65 with acute COVID-19.

The gene calls are TRBV5-6 and TRBJ1-2; 7 nucleotides match TRBD1. The CDR3 is 14 residues long. V trimming: 4 bases; J trimming: 3 bases; junction bases outside the gene matches: 6. Germline V gene sequence: CDR1 SGHDT, CDR2 YYEEEE. The CDR3 protein is CASSPDREYYGYTF. The CDR3 nucleotides are TGTGCCAGCAGCCCCGACAGGGAATACTATGGCTACACCTTC.

This chain joins TRBV7-2 and TRBJ1-2; D unclear. The CDR3 runs to 14 residues. Germline values: CDR1 SGHTA, CDR2 FQGNSA. Trimming left V 1 base short and J 4 bases short, with 10 bases between. The DNA of the CDR3 is TGTGCCAGCAGCTTAGATCAGGCGGGCTATGGCTACACCTTC. It yields the protein CASSLDQAGYGYTF. Full variable domain (missing parts from reference TRBV7-2 and TRBJ1-2): GAGVSQSPSNKVTEKGKDVELRCDPISGHTALYWYRQSLGQGLEFLIYFQGNSAPDKSGLPSDRFSAERTGGSVSTLTIQRTQQEDSAVYLCASSLDQAGYGYTFGSGTRLTVV.

This chain uses TRBV24-1 with TRBJ2-3; no firm D call. The CDR3 runs 12 residues. The germline CDR1 and CDR2 sequences are KGHDR and SFDVKD. Deletions cut 9 bases from V and 4 bases from J, with 10 bases between. Here the CDR3 reads CATQSQADTQYF. For the CDR3, the DNA is TGTGCCACCCAAAGCCAGGCAGATACGCAGTATTTT.

The V call is TRBV15, the J call TRBJ2-7; 9 nucleotides agree with TRBD1. Germline V gene lookup returns CDR1 LNHNV and CDR2 YYDKDF (reference sequence). The CDR3 length is 16 residues. V shed 0 bases and J 2 bases; nucleotides not matched to a gene: 5. The CDR3 DNA is TGTGCCACCAGCAGAGATCAGGGGACAGGGACCTACGAGCAGTACTTC. Its translation is CATSRDQGTGTYEQYF.

This clone has more than one count but fewer than ten. The chain joins TRBV19 to TRBJ2-2; 7 bases match TRBD1. Germline CDR1 is LNHDA and CDR2 is SQIVND (reference sequence). V lost 4 bases and J lost 4; bases outside the gene matches: 6. The CDR3 length is 15 residues. The CDR3: CASSTDRITTGELFF. CDR3 in DNA: TGTGCCAGTAGTACGGACAGGATAACCACCGGGGAGCTGTTTTTT.

The V gene is TRBV7-2, the J gene TRBJ2-5, with 7 nucleotides matching TRBD1. Germline V gene sequence: CDR1 SGHTA, CDR2 FQGNSA. V trimming: 2 bases; J trimming: 9 bases; junction bases outside the gene matches: 9. The CDR3 runs to 14 residues. For the CDR3, the DNA is TGTGCCAGCAGCTTAAGGGACAGCCTCCTGGCCCAGTACTTC. Translated: CASSLRDSLLAQYF.

V gene TRBV4-1 combines with J gene TRBJ1-6; D is unresolved. Germline values: CDR1 MGHRA, CDR2 YSYEKL. Trimming stripped 0 bases from V and 6 bases from J, with 12 bases between. CDR3 length: 16 residues. CDR3 sequence reads: CASSQELRGFNSPLHF. As DNA, the CDR3 is TGCGCCAGCAGCCAAGAACTAAGAGGATTTAATTCACCCCTCCACTTT.

This chain links TRBV11-2 with TRBJ1-4; TRBD1 matches 8 bases. The CDR3 contains 16 residues. With V trimmed by 1 base and J by 8 bases, 9 bases remained unmatched. Germline CDR1 and CDR2: SGHAT and FQNNGV. CDR3 residues: CASSLVPGTGLEKLFF. The CDR3 DNA reads as TGTGCCAGCAGCTTAGTACCCGGGACAGGACTGGAAAAACTGTTTTTT.

The gene calls are TRBV5-1 and TRBJ1-4; 10 bases line up with TRBD1. In germline, CDR1 is SGHRS, CDR2 YFSETQ. Unmatched junction bases numbered 1, after V lost 2 bases and J lost 0 bases. There are 16 residues in the CDR3. CDR3 sequence: CASSFGQGATNEKLFF. The CDR3, as DNA: TGCGCCAGCAGCTTCGGACAGGGGGCAACTAATGAAAAACTGTTTTTT.

This clone came up once. J is TRBJ2-3 and V is TRBV6-2 or TRBV6-3, with TRBD1 identical over 8 bases. This CDR3 is built from 18 residues. Trimming at V came to 0 bases and at J to 2 bases, leaving 10 bases not matched to a gene. CDR1 and CDR2 from the germline V gene are MNHEY and SVGEGT. The CDR3 loop reads CASSYSRQGIETTDTQYF. The CDR3 DNA follows: TGTGCCAGCAGTTACTCCCGACAGGGGATCGAGACCACAGATACGCAGTATTTT.

The chain employs TRBV7-3 and TRBJ1-1; perhaps TRBD1 as D (6 bases). The CDR3 sequence is 14 residues long. The germline CDR1 and CDR2 sequences are SGHTA and FQGTGA. The germline V and J ends were trimmed by 1 base and 10 bases, with 16 bases remaining between them. CDR3 DNA: TGTGCCAGCAGCTTAAGCGGGGGGCAAGGTCGAGCTTTCTTT. Its protein product is CASSLSGGQGRAFF.

Comments on this clone: The sample has other DNA sequences that encode this CDR3 too. The chain couples TRBV7-3 to TRBJ2-1; TRBD2 might be the D (6 bases). V was shortened by 3 bases and J by 6 bases, with 6 bases between the two germline ends. The germline CDR1 and CDR2 sequences are SGHTA and FQGTGA. The CDR3 has 12 amino acids. The CDR3 coding sequence is TGTGCCAGCAGCTTTAGCGGCAATGAGCAGTTCTTC. Its translation: CASSFSGNEQFF.

The V call is TRBV5-5, the J call TRBJ2-2; 9 positions agree with TRBD1. CDR1 is SGHKS, CDR2 YYEKEE, per germline (reference sequence). V shed 4 bases and J 0 bases; nucleotides not matched to a gene: 1. This CDR3 is 15 amino acids long. Here the CDR3 reads CASSGDRANTGELFF. DNA of the CDR3: TGTGCCAGCAGCGGGGACAGGGCGAACACCGGGGAGCTGTTTTTT.

V and J are TRBV3-1 (or the pseudogene TRBV3-2) and TRBJ1-1, with D possibly matching TRBD1 (6 bases). Germline-derived CDR1 and CDR2 are LGHDT and YNNKEL (reference sequence). The CDR3 loop spans 14 amino acids. V was pared by 4 bases and J by 3 bases, with 12 bases between. CDR3 protein: CASSLSQGYTEAFF. The CDR3 DNA sequence: TGTGCCAGCAGCCTCTCACAGGGTTACACTGAAGCTTTCTTT.

The chain couples TRBV5-4 to TRBJ1-2; 11 bases map to TRBD1. Trimming cost V 4 bases and J 3 bases; bases outside gene matches: 5. The CDR3 is made up of 15 amino acids. Germline V CDR1 and CDR2: SGHNT, YYREEE (reference sequence). CDR3 sequence: CASSKGQGADYGYTF. CDR3 coding DNA: TGTGCCAGCAGCAAAGGACAGGGGGCAGACTATGGCTACACCTTC.

This clone was detected once. The rearrangement uses TRBV5-1 and TRBJ1-2; D is undetermined. The V gene lost 0 bases and the J gene lost 8 bases, with 8 bases spanning the gap. Germline V gene data show CDR1 as SGHRS and CDR2 as YFSETQ. The CDR3 loop spans 12 amino acids. In nucleotides, the CDR3 is TGCGCCAGCAGCTTGGACGGCAGGGGCTACACCTTC. Residues: CASSLDGRGYTF.

The genes are TRBV9 and TRBJ2-7; tentatively, D is TRBD2 (5 bases). The CDR3 extends over 12 amino acids. V lost 2 bases and J 3 bases, leaving 6 bases between the germline ends. Germline CDR1 SGDLS, CDR2 YYNGEE. The CDR3 bases are TGTGCCAGCAGCGTCGAGGGCTACGAGCAGTACTTC. It is translated as CASSVEGYEQYF. The whole variable domain, remainder taken from reference TRBV9 and TRBJ2-7, is DSGVTQTPKHLITATGQRVTLRCSPRSGDLSVYWYQQSLDQGLQFLIQYYNGEERAKGNILERFSAQQFPDLHSELNLSSLELGDSALYFCASSVEGYEQYFGPGTRLTVT.

This chain joins TRBV21-1 and TRBJ1-5; the table's D call, TRBD1, has no DNA check behind it. TRBV21-1 is described as a pseudogene. CDR3 length: 11 amino acids. This CDR3 is CASTQNQPQHF. The CDR3 DNA is TGTGCCAGCACCCAGAATCAGCCCCAGCATTTT.

The chain is built from TRBV19 and TRBJ2-3; TRBD1 aligns across 10 bases. Germline V gene lookup returns CDR1 LNHDA and CDR2 SQIVND (reference sequence). V was pared by 3 bases and J by 1 base, with 7 bases of the junction left unmatched. This CDR3 spans 17 amino acids. CDR3 residues: CASSIQTGGLGTDTQYF. CDR3 nucleotides: TGTGCCAGTAGTATCCAGACAGGGGGCCTGGGCACAGATACGCAGTATTTT.

Note on this clone: The sample holds other DNA sequences that translate to the same CDR3. The chain couples TRBV18 to TRBJ2-1, with 7 bases lining up with TRBD1. Germline loops: CDR1 KGHSH, CDR2 LQKENI. This CDR3 region has 15 residues. V trimming: 1 base; J trimming: 0 bases; junction bases outside the gene matches: 0. The CDR3 nucleotides read TGTGCCAGCTCACCACGGGACAGCTCCTACAATGAGCAGTTCTTC. Translating it yields CASSPRDSSYNEQFF.

This chain joins TRBV12-3 or TRBV12-4 and TRBJ1-1; TRBD1 is a possible D gene (6 bases). V was clipped by 6 bases and J by 4 bases, with 12 bases between them. This CDR3 contains 13 residues. CDR3 sequence reads: CASRTGTGTEAFF. CDR3 bases: TGTGCCAGCAGAACAGGGACGGGCACTGAAGCTTTCTTT.

V gene TRBV28 combines with J gene TRBJ1-5; D unclear. This CDR3 is 14 amino acids long. Trimming stripped 1 base from V and 6 bases from J, with 10 bases between. CDR1 is MDHEN, CDR2 SYDVKM, per germline. The CDR3: CASSLSEESQPQHF. The CDR3, as DNA: TGTGCCAGCAGTTTATCCGAGGAGAGTCAGCCCCAGCATTTT.

This chain links TRBV28 with TRBJ2-4; TRBD1 matches at 10 bases. CDR3 length: 16 amino acids. Trimming at V came to 7 bases and at J to 5 bases, leaving 11 bases not matched to a gene. CDR1 is MDHEN, CDR2 SYDVKM, per germline. For the CDR3, the DNA is TGTGCCAGCACCCTAGGAGGGACAGGGGAGGAAAACATTCAGTACTTC. Protein sequence: CASTLGGTGEENIQYF.

The rearrangement joins TRBV7-9 to TRBJ1-3; 9 bases match TRBD1. J was trimmed by 0 bases and V by 6 bases; bases with no gene match: 6. Germline values: CDR1 SEHNR, CDR2 FQNEAQ (reference sequence). The CDR3 totals 16 residues. In nucleotides, the CDR3 is TGTGCCAGCAGTTCCCTGACAGGGGGCTCTGGAAACACCATATATTTT. Amino acids: CASSSLTGGSGNTIYF.

The chain is built from TRBV7-9 and TRBJ1-6; D possibly corresponds to TRBD1 (6 bases). Germline V lookup: CDR1 SEHNR, CDR2 FQNEAQ (reference sequence). This CDR3 has 15 residues. V lost 7 bases and J 5 bases, leaving 15 bases between the germline ends. CDR3 loop: CASTLRGADNSPLHF. CDR3 bases: TGTGCCAGCACCCTCAGGGGTGCCGATAATTCACCCCTCCACTTT.

The genes are TRBV7-8 and TRBJ2-7, with a tentative D call TRBD2 (5 bases). V was pared by 1 base and J by 2 bases, with 12 bases between. This CDR3 is 15 amino acids long. Germline V CDR1 and CDR2: SGHVS, FQNEAQ. The CDR3 bases are TGTGCCAGCAGCTTAGTAGATTACGGGGCCTACGAGCAGTACTTC. It translates to CASSLVDYGAYEQYF.

Remarks on this clone: Other DNA sequences in this sample translate to the same CDR3. The chain carries TRBV3-1 (or the pseudogene TRBV3-2) and TRBJ2-2; maybe TRBD2 (7 bases). The CDR3 has 14 residues. Germline V gives CDR1 LGHDT, CDR2 YNNKEL (reference sequence). With 5 bases removed from V and 2 bases from J, the gap between germline ends came to 9 bases. The CDR3 sequence: CASSRGGNTGELFF. In DNA form, the CDR3 reads TGTGCCAGCAGCAGGGGGGGTAACACCGGGGAGCTGTTTTTT.

V and J are TRBV27 and TRBJ2-7; 7 nucleotides match TRBD2. This CDR3 has 15 amino acids. In germline, CDR1 is MNHEY, CDR2 SMNVEV (reference sequence). With 2 bases clipped from V and 0 bases from J, the junction kept 4 bases outside the gene matches. The CDR3 is CASSLEGGSSYEQYF. The CDR3 DNA follows: TGTGCCAGCAGTTTAGAAGGCGGGAGCTCCTACGAGCAGTACTTC.

The chain uses TRBV7-2 and TRBJ1-1; 10 bases match TRBD1. J gave up 5 bases and V 4 bases, and 4 bases lay outside the gene matches. This CDR3 comprises 14 residues. CDR1 SGHTA and CDR2 FQGNSA come from the germline V gene. The CDR3 bases are TGTGCCAGCAGCTACGGGACAGGGGTGACTGAAGCTTTCTTT. Translation: CASSYGTGVTEAFF.